A selection of T cell receptor beta chains follows, all from one sample in a study of control samples from healthy donors and cancer patients. Profiling relied on immunoSEQ multiplex PCR, and the TCRdb table lists in-frame clones only, not all of them. Seen here are 150,000 to 200,000 clones, 88% observed once, and the top ten hold around 1.6%. The source material was blood. All receptors derive from a man younger than 30 in good health. CDR3s include the opening cysteine and the closing phenylalanine or tryptophan. A D gene is named only where the DNA matches it firmly. Size is stated for part of the rows, as once, few or many counts, or as a class when the clone is expanded.

NA	TRBJ2-3	NA	TRBV4-2	TGTGCCAGCAGCCAAGGGGCGGGGGCGTTGGACACAGATACGCAGTATTTT	CASSQGAGALDTDTQYF
NA	TRBJ2-7	NA	TRBV4-1	TGCGCCAGCAGCCAAGTGGGATTGGCCTACGAGCAGTACTTC	CASSQVGLAYEQYF
few	TRBJ1-6	TRBD1	TRBV28	TGTGCCAGCGGAGGACAGGGGGGTTCACCCCTCCACTTT	CASGGQGGSPLHF
NA	TRBJ2-2	NA	TRBV7-9	TGTGCCAGCAGTCCCCTTCCGGGGACCGGGGAGCTGTTTTTT	CASSPLPGTGELFF
NA	TRBJ2-7	NA	TRBV28	TGTGCCGTAGCGGACAGGCGCCTCGCTTACGAGCAGTACTTC	CAVADRRLAYEQYF
NA	TRBJ2-2	NA	TRBV30	TGTGCCTGGAGTGCGAACACCGGGGAGCTGTTTTTT	CAWSANTGELFF
once	TRBJ2-7	TRBD1	TRBV6-5	TGTGCCAGCAGTTACCCTGGACAGGGAGGGCAGTACTTC	CASSYPGQGGQYF
NA	TRBJ1-5	TRBD1	TRBV19	TGTGCCAGTAGTATCCCCCCTCAGGGGGCGACTCAGCCCCAGCATTTT	CASSIPPQGATQPQHF
NA	TRBJ2-3	NA	TRBV15	TGTGCCACCAGCGCGGGGGCCACAGATACGCAGTATTTT	CATSAGATDTQYF
NA	TRBJ2-1	TRBD2	TRBV5-1	TGCGCCAGCAGCCACGGACTAGAGGCCATCAATGAGCAGTTCTTC	CASSHGLEAINEQFF
NA	TRBJ1-2	TRBD1	TRBV7-3	TGTGCCAGTCAAAAGGAGGTTTATAGGGGGCGCGACTATGGCTACACCTTC	CASQKEVYRGRDYGYTF
NA	TRBJ2-4	NA	TRBV28	TGTGCCAGCAGTCCCGGGACCGCGGCCAAAAACATTCAGTACTTC	CASSPGTAAKNIQYF
NA	TRBJ2-5	TRBD1	TRBV7-6	TGTGCCAGCAGCTTAGCTCCCGGACAGGGGGCGAGAGGAGAGACCCAGTACTTC	CASSLAPGQGARGETQYF
many	TRBJ2-7	NA	TRBV7-8	TGTGCCAGCAGCTTCGTTAGGCAGGGCTACGAGCAGTACTTC	CASSFVRQGYEQYF
NA	TRBJ1-1	TRBD1	TRBV5-1	TGCGCCAGCAGCATTCCTAGGACAGGGGGCAAGAGCACTGAAGCTTTCTTT	CASSIPRTGGKSTEAFF
NA	TRBJ2-3	TRBD2	TRBV20-1	TGCAGTGCTAGAACTAGCGGGCAGTATTTT	CSARTSGQYF
NA	TRBJ1-1	NA	TRBV20-1	TGCAGTGCTAGTAAGAGTGGCAGAACCGCGAACACTGAAGCTTTCTTT	CSASKSGRTANTEAFF
once	TRBJ2-7	TRBD1	TRBV7-6	TGTGCCAGCAGCCAGAGGTTACCGGGACAGGGGCGGCAGTACTTC	CASSQRLPGQGRQYF
NA	TRBJ2-2	NA	TRBV5-4	TGTGCCAGCAGCCCGAGGTTGGGGGCGGGTACCGGGGAGCTGTTTTTT	CASSPRLGAGTGELFF
NA	TRBJ1-1	NA	TRBV5-4	TGTGCCAGCAGCTTCGGTCCGAACACTGAAGCTTTCTTT	CASSFGPNTEAFF